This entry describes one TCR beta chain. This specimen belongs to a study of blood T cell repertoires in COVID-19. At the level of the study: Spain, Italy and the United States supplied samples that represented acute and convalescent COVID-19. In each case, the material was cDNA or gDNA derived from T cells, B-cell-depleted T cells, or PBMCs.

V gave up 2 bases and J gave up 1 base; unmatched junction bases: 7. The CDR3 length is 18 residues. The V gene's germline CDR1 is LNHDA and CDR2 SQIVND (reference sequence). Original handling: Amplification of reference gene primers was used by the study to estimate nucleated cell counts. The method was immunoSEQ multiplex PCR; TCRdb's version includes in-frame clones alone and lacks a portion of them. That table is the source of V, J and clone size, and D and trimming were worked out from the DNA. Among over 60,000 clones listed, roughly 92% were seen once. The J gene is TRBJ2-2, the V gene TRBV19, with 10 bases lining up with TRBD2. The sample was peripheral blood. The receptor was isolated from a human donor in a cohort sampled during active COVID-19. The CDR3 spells CASSIRLAGVLNTGELFF. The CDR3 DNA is TGTGCCAGTAGTATACGGCTAGCGGGGGTTTTGAACACCGGGGAGCTGTTTTTT.